A single sample gave rise to the 23 T cell receptor beta chains below, sequenced in a study of blood T cells in healthy people across ages. PCR was performed a second time for roughly 7 to 11 cycles using a sample-barcoded 5' primer and a J-beta primer mix. MiXCR, run by TCRdb on the 5' RACE reads, gives a single entry per CDR3 protein. The sample comprises about 830,000 distinct CDR3 sequences, 55% to 65% of which are singletons, and roughly 25% rests with the top ten. The material sequenced was blood. These receptors originate from a man between 25 and 39 years old in good health.

This clonotype was observed a handful of times. The rearrangement joins TRBV14 to TRBJ1-6; perhaps TRBD1 as D (5 bases). CDR3 length: 14 residues. The V gene's germline CDR1 is SGHDN and CDR2 FVKESK. V dropped 2 bases and J dropped 8 bases, with 10 bases sitting between them. The CDR3 nucleotides are TGTGCCAGCAGCCAAAGACAGTGGGATTCACCCCTCCACTTT. This encodes CASSQRQWDSPLHF.

This clonotype has a handful of counts. The CDR3 region has the DNA TGTGCCAGTAGTATAGAGCCCTCGGGGGGCGGTTCACCCCTCCACTTT. The encoded protein is CASSIEPSGGGSPLHF. This chain joins TRBV19 and TRBJ1-6; D may be TRBD1 (6 bases). V was clipped by 0 bases and J by 9 bases, with 15 bases between them. Germline assignment: CDR1 LNHDA and CDR2 SQIVND (reference sequence). This CDR3 has 16 amino acids.

The chain joins TRBV4-3 to TRBJ2-2; D is undetermined. V shed 4 bases and J shed 6 bases, with 18 bases lying between them. The CDR3 consists of 16 residues. Germline V gene lookup returns CDR1 LGHNA and CDR2 YSLEER. As DNA, the CDR3 is TGCGCCAGCAGCCTACGCGGACCGACTGGGGCCGGGGAGCTGTTTTTT. Translated: CASSLRGPTGAGELFF.

The gene calls are TRBV19 and TRBJ1-5; D might be TRBD1 (5 bases). The CDR3 sequence is 16 residues long. V lost 3 bases to trimming and J lost 5 bases, with 17 bases between them. CDR1 and CDR2 (germline): LNHDA, SQIVND (reference sequence). The CDR3 nucleotides are TGTGCCAGTAGTATTGCCACAGGAGGGAGTTATCAGCCCCAGCATTTT. Protein sequence: CASSIATGGSYQPQHF.

This clonotype was detected only a few times. The chain employs TRBV4-2 and TRBJ2-7; 7 nucleotides line up with TRBD1. The CDR3 has 15 amino acids. CDR1 LGHNA and CDR2 YNFKEQ come from the germline V gene. With 1 base clipped from V and 2 bases from J, the junction kept 5 bases outside the gene matches. The CDR3 reads CASSQGQGDAYEQYF. The CDR3 bases are TGTGCCAGCAGCCAAGGCCAGGGGGATGCCTACGAGCAGTACTTC.

The chain employs TRBV11-2 and TRBJ2-5; D unresolved. There are 16 residues in the CDR3. Per the germline V gene, CDR1 is SGHAT and CDR2 is FQNNGV. The V and J ends lost 2 bases and 1 base respectively, with 14 bases between them. The CDR3 is CASSLISLGRQETQYF. The DNA for the CDR3 is TGTGCCAGCAGCTTAATATCTTTGGGTCGCCAAGAGACCCAGTACTTC.

The CDR3: CASSDTRQYGYTF. DNA of the CDR3: TGTGCCAGCAGCGATACCCGACAGTACGGCTACACCTTC. The rearrangement uses TRBV6-2 or TRBV6-3 and TRBJ1-2, with a tentative D call TRBD1 (5 bases). Germline V gene lookup returns CDR1 MNHEY and CDR2 SVGEGT. The CDR3 has 13 amino acids. V lost 6 bases and J lost 8, with 16 bases in between.

The chain recombines TRBV5-1 with TRBJ2-6; perhaps TRBD2 as D (5 bases). V was shortened by 0 bases and J by 1 base, with 11 bases between the two germline ends. CDR1 is SGHRS and CDR2 is YFSETQ in the germline V gene. The CDR3 extends over 17 amino acids. The CDR3 protein is CASSLGKGVSGANVLTF. The CDR3 nucleotides read TGCGCCAGCAGCTTGGGGAAGGGAGTTTCTGGGGCCAACGTCCTGACTTTC.

Note on this clonotype: A junction boundary mismatches the germline segment, possibly from a read error. The chain joins TRBV3-1 to TRBJ2-1, with D possibly TRBD2 on 5 matching bases. The CDR3 loop spans 14 amino acids. The germline CDR1 and CDR2 sequences are LGHDT and YNNKEL (reference sequence). The CDR3 here is CASSPGRAYSEQFF. The CDR3 nucleotides are TGTGCCAGCAGCCCTGGGCGGGCGTACAGTGAGCAGTTCTTC.

This rearrangement joins TRBV7-3 to TRBJ1-5; a weak D match, TRBD1 (6 bases). Germline values: CDR1 SGHTA, CDR2 FQGTGA. The V and J ends lost 1 base and 6 bases respectively, with 13 bases between them. There are 15 residues in the CDR3. CDR3 sequence reads: CASSLMPLGGQPQHF. The CDR3 DNA reads TGTGCCAGCAGCTTAATGCCCCTAGGGGGTCAGCCCCAGCATTTT.

The CDR3 nucleotides are TGTGCCAGCAGTCCCAACTCCTGGACAGGGGCCGGTCAGCCCCAGCATTTT. It specifies CASSPNSWTGAGQPQHF. The J gene is TRBJ1-5, the V gene TRBV6-1; 9 nucleotides agree with TRBD1. V shed 5 bases, J shed 6 bases, and the junction held 14 bases outside the gene matches. Germline V gene data show CDR1 as MNHNS and CDR2 as SASEGT. The length of the CDR3 is 17 residues.

This clonotype has a handful of counts. The chain has TRBV2 and TRBJ2-3, with 8 bases aligning to TRBD2. Germline trimming cut 1 base from V and 8 bases from J; bases unmatched to any gene: 11. Germline loops: CDR1 SNHLY, CDR2 FYNNEI. There are 16 residues in the CDR3. CDR3 protein: CASSEVAGPALGTQYF. The CDR3 nucleotides read TGTGCCAGCAGTGAAGTAGCGGGACCGGCCTTAGGTACGCAGTATTTT.

J is TRBJ2-1 and V is TRBV4-3; the match to TRBD1 covers 8 bases. V dropped 4 bases and J dropped 3; count of bases not matched to a gene: 5. The CDR3 loop spans 15 amino acids. The germline CDR1 and CDR2 sequences are LGHNA and YSLEER. The CDR3 nucleotides read TGCGCCAGCAGCCGAAGGACAGGGATCTACAATGAGCAGTTCTTC. It yields the protein CASSRRTGIYNEQFF.

The chain uses TRBV10-3 and TRBJ1-6; D is possibly TRBD1 (5 bases). The CDR3 is made up of 14 amino acids. V lost 5 bases and J lost 7, with 12 bases in between. The germline gives CDR1 ENHRY, CDR2 SYGVKD. The CDR3 loop reads CAISFDSLNSPLHF. CDR3 in DNA: TGTGCCATCAGTTTCGACAGCCTGAATTCACCCCTCCACTTT.

This clonotype was picked up a small number of times. The rearrangement uses TRBV12-3 or TRBV12-4 and TRBJ2-7; TRBD1 agrees at 9 bases. The J call is uncertain, as TRBJ2-5 better fits the DNA end. The CDR3 length is 14 residues. The DNA for the CDR3 is TGTGCCAGCAGTTTTCCCGGACAGGGGGAGACCCAGTACTTC. Protein sequence: CASSFPGQGETQYF.

The genes are TRBV7-2 and TRBJ2-4; the match to TRBD2 covers 7 bases. The CDR3 sequence is 15 residues long. Germline V gene sequence: CDR1 SGHTA, CDR2 FQGNSA. The J segment lost 6 bases and the V segment lost 2 bases, leaving 7 bases of the junction unmatched. This CDR3 is CASSLKAGERNIQYF. DNA for the CDR3: TGTGCCAGCAGCTTAAAGGCGGGGGAGCGAAACATTCAGTACTTC.

Only a few counts were recorded for this clonotype. V and J are TRBV6-6 and TRBJ1-4; TRBD1 aligns across 8 bases. Losses at the gene ends were 6 bases for V and 4 bases for J; bases not matched to a gene: 13. This CDR3 is 17 amino acids long. Looked up from germline, CDR1 is MNHNY and CDR2 is SVGAGI (reference sequence). The CDR3 DNA reads TGTGCCAGCAGGAACCCCAACGCGGGACAGGTTAATGAAAAACTGTTTTTT. It encodes CASRNPNAGQVNEKLFF.

J is TRBJ2-4 and V is TRBV7-2; tentative D call: TRBD2 (5 bases). Trimming cost V 2 bases and J 9 bases, with 11 bases left between them. The CDR3 contains 13 residues. Germline V gene data show CDR1 as SGHTA and CDR2 as FQGNSA. In DNA, the CDR3 is TGTGCCAGCAGCTTAAGTTCGAGCGGCATTCAGTACTTC. Encoded protein: CASSLSSSGIQYF.

As concerns this clonotype: The junction does not match germline at one end; this may be a read error. This chain uses TRBV12-3 or TRBV12-4 with TRBJ1-2; 8 bases agree with TRBD1. CDR3 length: 12 amino acids. Here the CDR3 reads CASSHSPGGCTF. The CDR3 DNA reads as TGTGCCAGCAGTCATTCGCCAGGGGGCTGCACGTTC.

The rearrangement links TRBV2 to TRBJ2-3; no firm D call. This CDR3 comprises 12 residues. The V gene's germline CDR1 is SNHLY and CDR2 FYNNEI. The V end was cut by 3 bases, the J end by 4 bases, with 5 bases between. The CDR3 bases are TGTGCCAGCAGTGACGCCGCAGATACGCAGTATTTT. Its translation: CASSDAADTQYF.

V is TRBV6-1 and J is TRBJ1-2, with D uncertain. From germline, CDR1 is MNHNS and CDR2 SASEGT. This CDR3 has 12 amino acids. The V end was cut by 6 bases, the J end by 6 bases, with 11 bases between. The CDR3 nucleotides are TGTGCCAGCAGCTGGACGTACGATGGCTACACCTTC. Its protein is CASSWTYDGYTF.

The chain carries TRBV4-2 and TRBJ1-2, with 9 bases lining up with TRBD1. This CDR3 is 18 amino acids long. The trim removed 4 bases at V and 8 bases at J, leaving 20 bases unmatched. Germline lookup yields CDR1 LGHNA and CDR2 YNFKEQ. The CDR3 DNA follows: TGTGCCAGCAGCCGCTCACCCTTAGACGGGACAGGGACGAGGGGCTACACCTTC. This encodes CASSRSPLDGTGTRGYTF.

In its sample, this clonotype was seen a few times. This sequence joins TRBV20-1 and TRBJ1-2; perhaps TRBD1 as D (6 bases). The CDR3 extends over 15 amino acids. The V and J ends lost 0 bases and 8 bases respectively, with 19 bases between them. Per germline, CDR1 DFQATT and CDR2 SNEGSKA (reference sequence). The CDR3 spells CSARDIKGVYVGYTF. The CDR3, as DNA: TGCAGTGCTAGAGATATCAAGGGGGTCTACGTCGGCTACACCTTC.